The 10 T cell receptor beta chains below were found in one sample sequenced in a study of post-analysis software for immune sequencing data. Researchers reported that TCR beta cDNA libraries carried unique molecular identifiers. Using its own MiXCR run on the PCR reads, TCRdb lists one record per CDR3 protein. The sample shows 450,000 to 700,000 distinct CDR3 sequences, 44% of them seen only once. Overall study results and limits: There were roughly 5 TRBV segments more frequent in patients than controls, and TRBV5-6, TRBV5-1 and TRBV20-1 were among them.

For these receptors, no antigen is known. The specimen was blood. All receptors derive from a girl under 18 with multiple sclerosis.

This chain joins TRBV4-1 and TRBJ2-4, with 7 bases that match TRBD1. The J call is uncertain, as TRBJ2-7 better fits the DNA end. Germline V gene lookup returns CDR1 MGHRA and CDR2 YSYEKL. This CDR3 spans 17 amino acids. The CDR3 nucleotides are TGCGCCAGCAGCCAAGTCTACGGAGACAGCCAGGGGGACGAGCAGTACTTC. Residues: CASSQVYGDSQGDEQYF.

The rearrangement links TRBV7-8 to TRBJ2-5; D is unresolved. Trimming stripped 0 bases from V and 9 bases from J, with 14 bases between. The CDR3 is 14 amino acids. Germline V lookup: CDR1 SGHVS, CDR2 FQNEAQ. The CDR3 sequence is CASSLAWSLRAQYF. The CDR3 region has the DNA TGTGCCAGCAGCTTAGCTTGGTCTCTTCGGGCCCAGTACTTC. Complete variable domain (other parts from reference TRBV7-8 and TRBJ2-5): GAGVSQSPRYKVAKRGQDVALRCDPISGHVSLFWYQQALGQGPEFLTYFQNEAQLDKSGLPSDRFFAERPEGSVSTLKIQRTQQEDSAVYLCASSLAWSLRAQYFGPGTRLLVL.

The chain recombines TRBV5-1 with TRBJ2-5; 10 bases line up with TRBD1. The CDR3 covers 15 residues. J lost 5 bases, V lost 4 bases, and 8 bases had no gene match. CDR1 is SGHRS, CDR2 YFSETQ, per germline. CDR3 DNA sequence: TGCGCCAGCAGCAAGGACAGGGGGGATAGTGAGACCCAGTACTTC. Residues: CASSKDRGDSETQYF.

The rearrangement joins TRBV5-1 to TRBJ2-1; either TRBD1 or TRBD2 may fit D (5 bases each). Trimming stripped 4 bases from V and 2 bases from J, with 19 bases between. The CDR3 has 17 amino acids. Germline V gives CDR1 SGHRS, CDR2 YFSETQ. The chain's CDR3 is CASSPHTGTTTYNEQFF. CDR3 DNA sequence: TGCGCCAGCAGCCCCCATACCGGGACCACCACCTACAATGAGCAGTTCTTC.

This clonotype has just one count. This chain uses TRBV5-1 with TRBJ2-1, with D uncertain. Per the germline V gene, CDR1 is SGHRS and CDR2 is YFSETQ. The length of the CDR3 is 15 residues. The V end lost 1 base, the J end lost 5 bases, and 13 bases lay between the germline ends. The CDR3 DNA reads TGCGCCAGCAGCTTGAGCCCTTCATACCACAATGAGCAGTTCTTC. Its translation is CASSLSPSYHNEQFF.

The chain is built from TRBV4-1 and TRBJ1-1, with a weak D call TRBD1 (6 bases). CDR3 length: 15 amino acids. Per the germline V gene, CDR1 is MGHRA and CDR2 is YSYEKL. V was shortened by 0 bases and J by 6 bases, with 14 bases between the two germline ends. For the CDR3, the DNA is TGCGCCAGCAGCCAAGAAGGGGGTGTTTTGGCTGAAGCTTTCTTT. Its translation: CASSQEGGVLAEAFF.

The V gene is TRBV20-1, the J gene TRBJ1-1, with a tentative D call TRBD1 (5 bases). The CDR3 consists of 13 residues. The germline V gene has CDR1 DFQATT and CDR2 SNEGSKA (reference sequence). Trimming shortened V by 3 bases and J by 0 bases, and 8 bases separated the two germline ends. The CDR3 loop reads CSARTDMNTEAFF. The CDR3, as DNA: TGCAGTGCTAGGACAGACATGAACACTGAAGCTTTCTTT.

The genes are TRBV6-5 and TRBJ2-4; D is undetermined. The CDR3 is 15 amino acids. Per germline, CDR1 MNHEY and CDR2 SVGAGI. Trimming left V 6 bases short and J 0 bases short, with 12 bases between. CDR3 in DNA: TGTGCCAGCAGGAGTACTACCCTAGCCAAAAACATTCAGTACTTC. Its protein is CASRSTTLAKNIQYF.

This clonotype was recorded once. The genes are TRBV4-1 and TRBJ1-5; 12 bases fit TRBD1. The J segment lost 9 bases and the V segment lost 3 bases, leaving 12 bases of the junction unmatched. The length of the CDR3 is 17 residues. Germline CDR1 is MGHRA and CDR2 is YSYEKL. The CDR3 is CASSQGGQGALGRPQHF. The CDR3 nucleotides are TGCGCCAGCAGCCAGGGGGGACAGGGGGCGCTTGGTCGGCCCCAGCATTTT.

The table lists this clonotype with a few counts. This rearrangement joins TRBV5-1 to TRBJ2-1; no definite D call. Trimming removed 2 bases from V and 7 bases from J, with 13 bases in between. CDR3 size: 14 residues. CDR1 and CDR2 from the germline V gene are SGHRS and YFSETQ. The CDR3 DNA reads TGCGCCAGCAGCTTATTCGGCCTGGCTAATGAGCAGTTCTTC. Its protein is CASSLFGLANEQFF.